This T cell receptor beta chain was sequenced in a study of T-cell memory formation after mild COVID-19. Study-wide context: Clusters were largely donor specific.

This clonotype was seen a few times. The antigen is unknown. V was pared by 7 bases and J by 14 bases, with 13 bases between. Per the germline V gene, CDR1 is MNHEY and CDR2 is SMNVEV (reference sequence). This CDR3 has 10 amino acids. General study points: CD4+ bias marked clones expanding day 15 to 37, unlike balanced contracting clones. Some clones that responded turned up in pre-infection memory, which suggests that cross-reactive memory joined in.

TCRdb reprocessed the 5' RACE reads via MiXCR and lists one record per CDR3 protein. The sample includes 450,000 to 650,000 distinct CDR3 sequences, 20% of them seen just once. This clonotype was obtained from an adult woman who had mild COVID-19 (a few samples of this study predate the infection). Cell type and time point are not known. Sequencing was performed on PBMCs or a T cell subset sorted from them (not recorded which). The chain carries TRBV27 and TRBJ2-3; D call uncertain. The CDR3 region has the DNA TGTGCCAGCACCCGATTACTTCGGTATTTT. It specifies CASTRLLRYF.